Listed below are T cell receptor beta chains from one sample, sequenced in a study of T cell clonotyping in hematopoietic cell transplantation. Generated by immunoSEQ multiplex PCR, the TCRdb table keeps only in-frame clones and is missing some. The data show roughly 13,000 clones, with nearly 95% seen just once and roughly 4.7% held by the top ten. The sample in question was PBMCs, obtained 30 days after allogeneic stem cell transplant. These receptors were obtained from a male patient between 60 and 69 years old who had an allogeneic stem cell transplant from an unrelated donor, so the T cells may come from the graft donor. Some clones in this sample may be carry-over from other donors' samples. Both conserved end residues are part of each CDR3. Each record gives: J gene, V gene, CDR3 protein.

j_call: TRBJ2-2
v_call: TRBV11-2
cdr3_aa: CASSLDTSAGRAGELFF

j_call: TRBJ2-7
v_call: TRBV7-2
cdr3_aa: CASSFDQISYEQYF

j_call: TRBJ1-4
v_call: TRBV6-1
cdr3_aa: CASSPRTGMDEKLFF

j_call: TRBJ1-1
v_call: TRBV5-1
cdr3_aa: CASSRSTVDRAPEAFF

j_call: TRBJ1-3
v_call: TRBV30
cdr3_aa: CAWGRLDSGNTIYF

j_call: TRBJ1-2
v_call: TRBV4-3
cdr3_aa: CASSQGTGSNYGYTF

j_call: TRBJ2-7
v_call: TRBV7-2
cdr3_aa: CASSSPGQFVEQYF

j_call: TRBJ2-3
v_call: TRBV29-1
cdr3_aa: CSVDRVSTDTQYF

j_call: TRBJ1-6
v_call: TRBV5-4
cdr3_aa: CASSRLRNSPLHF

j_call: TRBJ1-1
v_call: TRBV9
cdr3_aa: CASSPSQGSVNTEAFF

j_call: TRBJ1-1
v_call: TRBV2
cdr3_aa: CASSAKQGTNTEAFF

j_call: TRBJ1-6
v_call: TRBV6-5
cdr3_aa: CASSYDRASSPLHF

j_call: TRBJ2-5
v_call: TRBV4-1
cdr3_aa: CASSPDLTSGWVETQYF

j_call: TRBJ2-7
v_call: TRBV4-1
cdr3_aa: CASSRVEGDYEQYF

j_call: TRBJ2-7
v_call: TRBV5-1
cdr3_aa: CASSLAAWQGGYEQYF

j_call: TRBJ2-3
v_call: TRBV9
cdr3_aa: CASSVGSGGSDTQYF

j_call: TRBJ2-7
v_call: TRBV4-3
cdr3_aa: CASSQAVRGREQYF

j_call: TRBJ2-5
v_call: TRBV4-2
cdr3_aa: CASSRSYGQETQYF

j_call: TRBJ1-2
v_call: TRBV29-1
cdr3_aa: CSVGPVAGDGYTF

j_call: TRBJ2-2
v_call: TRBV28
cdr3_aa: CASSSGQGYTGELFF

j_call: TRBJ2-3
v_call: TRBV28
cdr3_aa: CASSPGLAAAPDTQYF

j_call: TRBJ2-7
v_call: TRBV7-2
cdr3_aa: CASSPLAGNYEQYF

j_call: TRBJ2-3
v_call: TRBV4-3
cdr3_aa: CASSQERADTDTQYF

j_call: TRBJ2-3
v_call: TRBV25-1
cdr3_aa: CASSEKLTDTQYF

j_call: TRBJ2-4
v_call: TRBV20-1
cdr3_aa: CSASSDFAQYF

j_call: TRBJ2-3
v_call: TRBV11-2
cdr3_aa: CASSSESDTQYF

j_call: TRBJ1-2
v_call: TRBV5-6
cdr3_aa: CASSFNDGYTF

j_call: TRBJ1-2
v_call: TRBV19
cdr3_aa: CASSIPGTLYGYTF

j_call: TRBJ1-2
v_call: TRBV27
cdr3_aa: CASSSRGADYGYTF

j_call: TRBJ1-2
v_call: TRBV10-3
cdr3_aa: CAISDSTGTSGYTF

j_call: TRBJ2-3
v_call: TRBV28
cdr3_aa: CASSLERHTQYF

j_call: TRBJ2-7
v_call: TRBV5-6
cdr3_aa: CASSSVRSSYEQYF

j_call: TRBJ2-2
v_call: TRBV4-3
cdr3_aa: CASSQDQTGGVDTGELFF

j_call: TRBJ2-5
v_call: TRBV6-6
cdr3_aa: CASSATRSETQYF

j_call: TRBJ2-2
v_call: TRBV6-5
cdr3_aa: CASSYATGSGELFF

j_call: TRBJ1-1
v_call: TRBV5-1
cdr3_aa: CASSLVEARGAEAFF

j_call: TRBJ1-5
v_call: TRBV27
cdr3_aa: CASSLGTAQPQHF

j_call: TRBJ1-1
v_call: TRBV5-1
cdr3_aa: CASSRDRGVTEAFF

j_call: TRBJ2-3
v_call: TRBV19
cdr3_aa: CASSFTGLSTDTQYF

j_call: TRBJ1-6
v_call: TRBV7-9
cdr3_aa: CASSFMGSSYNSPLHF

j_call: TRBJ1-2
v_call: TRBV2
cdr3_aa: CASRDLNDYGYTF

j_call: TRBJ2-2
v_call: TRBV7-6
cdr3_aa: CASSRDRGLTGELFF

j_call: TRBJ1-2
v_call: TRBV4-1
cdr3_aa: CASSQDAGGLGGYTF

j_call: TRBJ1-1
v_call: TRBV4-1
cdr3_aa: CASSHFDPGREEAFF

j_call: TRBJ1-2
v_call: TRBV6-1
cdr3_aa: CASSEAARGHSLHTF

j_call: TRBJ1-2
v_call: TRBV19
cdr3_aa: CASSFPQGGYGYTF

j_call: TRBJ1-2
v_call: TRBV4-3
cdr3_aa: CASSQGPGTGDYGYTF

j_call: TRBJ1-1
v_call: TRBV29-1
cdr3_aa: CSVGRTGRTEAFF

j_call: TRBJ1-5
v_call: TRBV9
cdr3_aa: CASSVDGLNQPQHF

j_call: TRBJ1-2
v_call: TRBV5-8
cdr3_aa: CASSLRTGTGYTF

j_call: TRBJ1-6
v_call: TRBV6-4
cdr3_aa: CASSDTGGSSYNSPLHF

j_call: TRBJ1-1
v_call: TRBV29-1
cdr3_aa: CSVTRNTEAFF

j_call: TRBJ2-2
v_call: TRBV11-2
cdr3_aa: CASSRRTSGGAITGELFF

j_call: TRBJ2-5
v_call: TRBV9
cdr3_aa: CASSIGTAQETQYF

j_call: TRBJ2-2
v_call: TRBV25-1
cdr3_aa: CASTSTRGAYGGELFF

j_call: TRBJ1-1
v_call: TRBV5-8
cdr3_aa: CASSPYVTTFF

j_call: TRBJ1-3
v_call: TRBV5-1
cdr3_aa: CASSLEPGLHASGNTIYF